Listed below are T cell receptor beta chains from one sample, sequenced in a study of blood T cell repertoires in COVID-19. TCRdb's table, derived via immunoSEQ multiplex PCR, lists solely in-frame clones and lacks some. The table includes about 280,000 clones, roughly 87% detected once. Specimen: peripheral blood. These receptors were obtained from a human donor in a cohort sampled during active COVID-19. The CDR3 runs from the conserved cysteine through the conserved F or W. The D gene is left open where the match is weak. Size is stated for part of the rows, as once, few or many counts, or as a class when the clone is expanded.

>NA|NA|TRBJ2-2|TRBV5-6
TGTGCCAGCAGCTTTAGCCGGGACTCTGGGCTAGGGGAGCTGTTTTTT
CASSFSRDSGLGELFF
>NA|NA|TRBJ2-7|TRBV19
TGTGCCAGTAGTACCGACTGGAACTCCTACGAGCAGTACTTC
CASSTDWNSYEQYF
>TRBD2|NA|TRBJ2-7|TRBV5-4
TGTGCCAGCAGCCAAAGACTAGCGGGAAAATACGAGCAGTACTTC
CASSQRLAGKYEQYF
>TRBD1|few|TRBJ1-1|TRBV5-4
TGTGCCAGCAGCCCGAAGGACAGGCTCGCTGAAGCTTTCTTT
CASSPKDRLAEAFF
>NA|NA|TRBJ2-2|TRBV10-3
TGTGCCATCAGTGCTGGGCCCGGGGAGCTGTTTTTT
CAISAGPGELFF
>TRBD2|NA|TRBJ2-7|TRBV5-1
TGCGCCAGCGGACGACTAGCGGGAGCTCGCGAGCAGTACTTC
CASGRLAGAREQYF
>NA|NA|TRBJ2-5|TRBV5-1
TGCGCCAGCTCCCGATCCAGGGGCGGGGAGACCCAGTACTTC
CASSRSRGGETQYF
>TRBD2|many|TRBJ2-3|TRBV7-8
TGTGCCAGCAGCCCCCCCCGAGGGACTAGCGGGAGCGGATTGGATACGCAGTATTTT
CASSPPRGTSGSGLDTQYF
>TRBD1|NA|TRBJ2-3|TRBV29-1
TGCAGCGTCGATAAGGGGGCCGATACGCAGTATTTT
CSVDKGADTQYF
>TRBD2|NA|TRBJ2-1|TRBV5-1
TGCGCCAGCAGCTTACCGGGACTAGCGGGATACAATGAGCAGTTCTTC
CASSLPGLAGYNEQFF
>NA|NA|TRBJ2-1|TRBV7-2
TGTGCCAGCAGCCCCGGCAGGGCGAATGAGCAGTTCTTC
CASSPGRANEQFF
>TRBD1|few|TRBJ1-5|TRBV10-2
TGCGCCAGCAGTGCCGCAGGGGGTAGGCCCCAGCATTTT
CASSAAGGRPQHF
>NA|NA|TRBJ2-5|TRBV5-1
TGCGCCAGCAGCTTGGGAGGGGGTGAGACCCAGTACTTC
CASSLGGGETQYF
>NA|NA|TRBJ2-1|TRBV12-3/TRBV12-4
TGTGCCAGCAGTACTAGGCCGGCCGGGGAGCAGTTCTTC
CASSTRPAGEQFF
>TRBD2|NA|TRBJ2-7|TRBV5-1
TGCGCCAGCAGCCATTTTATCGACCCAACTAGCGGATTACGTTTCTACGAGCAGTACTTC
CASSHFIDPTSGLRFYEQYF
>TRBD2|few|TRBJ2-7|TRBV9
TGTGCCAGCAGCGTAGAAGGGACTAGCCTAACCTACGAGCAGTACTTC
CASSVEGTSLTYEQYF
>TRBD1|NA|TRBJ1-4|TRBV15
TGTGCCACCAGCAGAGAGAGACAGGGGTACGAAAAACTGTTTTTT
CATSRERQGYEKLFF
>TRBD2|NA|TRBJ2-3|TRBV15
TGTGCCACCAGCAGAGGTCCGAGCGGGGGAGATACGCAGTATTTT
CATSRGPSGGDTQYF
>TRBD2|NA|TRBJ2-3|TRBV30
TGTGCCTGGCATCCGCTCGGGGAGGGGATAGATACGCAGTATTTT
CAWHPLGEGIDTQYF
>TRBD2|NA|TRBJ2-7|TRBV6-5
TGTGCCAGCAGCGGACTAGCGGGAACGTACGAGCAGTACTTC
CASSGLAGTYEQYF
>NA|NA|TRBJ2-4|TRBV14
TGTGCCAGCAGCCAATATCTCAGCAAAAACATTCAGTACTTC
CASSQYLSKNIQYF
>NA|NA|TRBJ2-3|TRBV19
TGTGCCAGTAGTATAAGACAGATCACAGATACGCAGTATTTT
CASSIRQITDTQYF
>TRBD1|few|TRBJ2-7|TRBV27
TGTGCCAGCAGTTCAGCGACAGGGATATACGAGCAGTACTTC
CASSSATGIYEQYF
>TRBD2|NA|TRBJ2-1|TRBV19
TGTGCCAGTAGCCTAGCGGGAGGCTCCCGAGGTGATGAGCAGTTCTTC
CASSLAGGSRGDEQFF
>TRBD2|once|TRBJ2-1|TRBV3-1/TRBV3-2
TGTGCCAGCAGCCAAGATGGCCTAGCGGGAGGCTACAATGAGCAGTTCTTC
CASSQDGLAGGYNEQFF
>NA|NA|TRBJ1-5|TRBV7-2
TGTGCCAGCAGCGCCGCCCCAGGGGCCGGTCAGCCCCAGCATTTT
CASSAAPGAGQPQHF
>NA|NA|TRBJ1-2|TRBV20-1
TGCAGTGCTAGTGACGGGTGGCTGAACTATGGCTACACCTTC
CSASDGWLNYGYTF
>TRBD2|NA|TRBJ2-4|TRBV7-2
TGTGCCAGCAGCTCTAACCCCGGGACTAGCGGGAGAGTTAACATTCAGTACTTC
CASSSNPGTSGRVNIQYF
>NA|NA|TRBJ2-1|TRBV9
TGTGCCAGCAACGAGGCCGGGGGCTCCTACAATGAGCAGTTCTTC
CASNEAGGSYNEQFF
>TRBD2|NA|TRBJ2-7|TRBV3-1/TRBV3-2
TGTGCCAGCAGCCCAGGGTCGGGAGGGGCTCTCTACGAGCAGTACTTC
CASSPGSGGALYEQYF
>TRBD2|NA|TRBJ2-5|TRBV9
TGTGCCAGCAGCGTAGGGGCTAGCGGGGGAACGGGGGAGACCCAGTACTTC
CASSVGASGGTGETQYF
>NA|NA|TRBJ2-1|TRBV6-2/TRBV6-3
TGTGCCAGCAGTCCCCGCAATGAGCAGTTCTTC
CASSPRNEQFF
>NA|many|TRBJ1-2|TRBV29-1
TGCAGCGTTGGGGGAAGTGGGACTTTTTCAACTAACTATGGCTACACCTTC
CSVGGSGTFSTNYGYTF
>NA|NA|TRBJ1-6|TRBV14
TGTGCCAGCAGCCAAGTGCAGTCCTCACCCCTCCACTTT
CASSQVQSSPLHF
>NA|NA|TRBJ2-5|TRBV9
TGTGCCAGCAGCGTAGCTGGAGGGAGCGCTAGAGAGACCCAGTACTTC
CASSVAGGSARETQYF
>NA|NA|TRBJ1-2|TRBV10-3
TGTGCCATCAGTGTTCAGGGGCAGAACTATGGCTACACCTTC
CAISVQGQNYGYTF
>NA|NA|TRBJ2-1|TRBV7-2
TGTGCCAGCAGCTTAGCGGGGGGAAGAGAGTTCTTC
CASSLAGGREFF
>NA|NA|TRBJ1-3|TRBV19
TGTGCCAGTAGTAGCGGCTGGCGGGGTAAGCGGTCCGAAAACACCATATATTTT
CASSSGWRGKRSENTIYF
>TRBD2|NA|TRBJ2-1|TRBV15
TGTGCCACCAGCAGAGGAATTTGGACTAGCAGCAACAATGAGCAGTTCTTC
CATSRGIWTSSNNEQFF
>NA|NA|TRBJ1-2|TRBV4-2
TGTGCCAGCAGCCGGGGGGATAGGCACTATGGCTACACCTTC
CASSRGDRHYGYTF
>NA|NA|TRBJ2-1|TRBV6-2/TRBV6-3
TGTGCCAGCAGTTACTCGGTGGGCCGTGGGTTCTTC
CASSYSVGRGFF
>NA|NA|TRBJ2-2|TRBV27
TGTGCCAGCAGTCGATCCAGGACACTGGCCGGGGAGCTGTTTTTT
CASSRSRTLAGELFF
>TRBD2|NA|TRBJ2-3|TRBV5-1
TGCGCCAGCAGCCCGACTAGCGGGACGAGGTTTGATACGCAGTATTTT
CASSPTSGTRFDTQYF
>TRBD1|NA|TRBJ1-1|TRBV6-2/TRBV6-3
TGTGCCAGCAGTTTACTAGGGACAGTTGAAGCTTTCTTT
CASSLLGTVEAFF
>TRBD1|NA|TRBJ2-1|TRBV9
TGTGCCAGCAGCGAGGGACAGGGCCCCTACAATGAGCAGTTCTTC
CASSEGQGPYNEQFF
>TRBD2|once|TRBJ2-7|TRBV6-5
TGTGCCAGCAGTTACTTGAGTCTAGCGGGAGTGGGTGAGCAGTACTTC
CASSYLSLAGVGEQYF
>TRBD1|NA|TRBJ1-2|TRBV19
TGTGCCAGTATTGGACAGGGGTCTGGCTACACCTTC
CASIGQGSGYTF
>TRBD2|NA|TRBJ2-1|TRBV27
TGTGCCAGCAGTTTCCAGCTGCGGACTAGCGGGCATTTGAGCTCCTACAATGAGCAGTTCTTC
CASSFQLRTSGHLSSYNEQFF
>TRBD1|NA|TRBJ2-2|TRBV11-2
TGTGCCAGCAGCCCGACAGGGTCCGGGGAGCTGTTTTTT
CASSPTGSGELFF
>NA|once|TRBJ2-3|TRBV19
TGTGCCAGTAGTTGGGCGCCGAGCACAGATACGCAGTATTTT
CASSWAPSTDTQYF
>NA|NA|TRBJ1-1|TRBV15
TGTGCCACCAGCAGAGATTACGGGGAAGCTTTCTTT
CATSRDYGEAFF
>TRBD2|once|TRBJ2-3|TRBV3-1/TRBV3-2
TGTGCCAGCAGCCGGTATATAGCGGGAGTGACAGATACGCAGTATTTT
CASSRYIAGVTDTQYF
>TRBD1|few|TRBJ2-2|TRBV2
TGTGCCAGCAGTGTCCGGACAGGGCCAACCGGGGAGCTGTTTTTT
CASSVRTGPTGELFF
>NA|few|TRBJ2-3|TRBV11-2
TGTGCCAGCAGCTTTACCGGGAGCGATACGCAGTATTTT
CASSFTGSDTQYF
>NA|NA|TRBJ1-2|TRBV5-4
TGTGCCAGCAGCCTCCCCGTAAACTATGGCTACACCTTC
CASSLPVNYGYTF